This T cell receptor (beta chain) derives from a study of T cells after posttransplantation cyclophosphamide. Study-wide results and caveats: Tissue-infiltrating T cells from skin or gut overlapped little with blood T cells. Donor CD8+ memory clones often dominated recipient blood repertoires at later times.

The length of the CDR3 is 12 residues. The V and J ends lost 6 bases and 1 base respectively, with 9 bases between them. CDR1 is SQVTM, CDR2 ANQGSEA, per germline. This clone was seen many times. Its antigen is undetermined. Clones were read by immunoSEQ multiplex PCR, and TCRdb kept only the in-frame ones, dropping some. Listed here are roughly 35,000 clones without any singletons, the top ten holding 1.2%. What was sequenced was PBMCs. The V and J genes are TRBV29-1 and TRBJ1-1, with D unclear. The TCR sequence derives from a girl under 18 in good health, CMV-negative, and a related stem cell transplant donor. The CDR3 here is CSVTHGNTEAFF. Written as DNA, the CDR3 is TGCAGCGTGACACATGGGAACACTGAAGCTTTCTTT.